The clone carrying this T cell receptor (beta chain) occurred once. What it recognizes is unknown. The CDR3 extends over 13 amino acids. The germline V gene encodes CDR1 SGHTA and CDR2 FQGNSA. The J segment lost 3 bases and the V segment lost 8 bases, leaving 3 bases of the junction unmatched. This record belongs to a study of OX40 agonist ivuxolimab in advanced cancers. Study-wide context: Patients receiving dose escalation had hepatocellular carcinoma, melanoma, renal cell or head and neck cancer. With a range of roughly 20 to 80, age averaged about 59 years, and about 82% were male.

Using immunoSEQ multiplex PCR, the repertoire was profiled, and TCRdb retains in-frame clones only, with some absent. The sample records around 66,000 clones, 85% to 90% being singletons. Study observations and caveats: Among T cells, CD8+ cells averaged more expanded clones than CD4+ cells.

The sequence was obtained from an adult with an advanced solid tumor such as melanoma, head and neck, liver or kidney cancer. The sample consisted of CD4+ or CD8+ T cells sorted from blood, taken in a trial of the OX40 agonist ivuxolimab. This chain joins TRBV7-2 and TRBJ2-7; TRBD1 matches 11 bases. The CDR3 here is CASGDRGYYEQYF. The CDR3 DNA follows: TGTGCCAGCGGGGACAGGGGGTACTACGAGCAGTACTTC.